This paragraph reports one TCR beta chain. What it recognizes is unknown. Naive-designated CD8 cells lacked CD45RO, were positively enriched for CCR7, and omitted terminally differentiated effector memory CD45RA+ cells. The sample comes from a study of shared clonotypes between healthy human individuals. Study-wide context: Each donor contributed plates that comprised three CD4 naive, three CD4 memory, two CD8 naive and one CD8 memory. Findings of the study overall: The sharing of 5% to 5.5% of naive CD4 clonotypes was seen across several donors. Generally, naive subsets (rather than memory subsets) showed larger estimated richness.

CDR1 is SGDLS and CDR2 is YYNGEE in the germline V gene. This CDR3 has 16 amino acids. Trimming took 0 bases from V and 0 from J, leaving 10 bases between them. Over several immunoSEQ plates, each subset's genomic DNA was distributed in even portions. Assay: immunoSEQ multiplex PCR; the TCRdb copy retains only in-frame clones and omits some. The table has about 2.1 million clones, roughly 93% seen once. V and J are TRBV9 and TRBJ1-3, with D uncertain. Sequenced: naive CD8+ T cells from PBMCs. The TCR sequence derives from a man in his late teens or twenties in good health. Some clones in this sample may be carry-over from other donors' samples. The CDR3 DNA follows: TGTGCCAGCAGCGTAGGGGCAGGACTCTCTGGAAACACCATATATTTT. It is translated as CASSVGAGLSGNTIYF.